This paragraph reports one T cell receptor (beta chain). What it binds is unknown. This CDR3 spans 14 amino acids. CDR1 and CDR2 (germline): LNHDA, SQIVND (reference sequence). V was pared by 6 bases and J by 9 bases, with 8 bases of the junction left unmatched. Lung cancer patients with chemo-refractory metastatic non-small-cell disease were given focal radiation plus CTLA-4 blockade with ipilimumab. These data are taken from a study of radiotherapy plus CTLA-4 blockade in lung cancer. In the study overall: Disease control was achieved by over 25% of patients, and objective responses by around 17%.

The method was immunoSEQ multiplex PCR; TCRdb's version includes in-frame clones alone and lacks a portion of them. This sample has about 16,000 clones; 72% occur once, and the top ten carry approximately 53%. Whole-study findings and limits: The best predictor of response was reported to be early blood T cell clone dynamics, with interferon-beta. TCR clones of tumor origin grew in blood after radiotherapy plus ipilimumab.

Sequenced material: peripheral blood, taken from a patient treated with radiotherapy plus ipilimumab. The sequence was obtained from a human donor with non-small cell lung cancer whose response to radiotherapy plus ipilimumab could not be evaluated. The chain recombines TRBV19 with TRBJ2-1; 10 bases fit TRBD2. In DNA form, the CDR3 reads TGTGCCAGTAGCCCCGCAGCGGGGGGGCGTGAGCAGTTCTTC. Translated, it gives CASSPAAGGREQFF. Full variable domain (missing parts from reference TRBV19 and TRBJ2-1): DGGITQSPKYLFRKEGQNVTLSCEQNLNHDAMYWYRQDPGQGLRLIYYSQIVNDFQKGDIAEGYSVSREKKESFPLTVTSAQKNPTAFYLCASSPAAGGREQFFGPGTRLTVL.